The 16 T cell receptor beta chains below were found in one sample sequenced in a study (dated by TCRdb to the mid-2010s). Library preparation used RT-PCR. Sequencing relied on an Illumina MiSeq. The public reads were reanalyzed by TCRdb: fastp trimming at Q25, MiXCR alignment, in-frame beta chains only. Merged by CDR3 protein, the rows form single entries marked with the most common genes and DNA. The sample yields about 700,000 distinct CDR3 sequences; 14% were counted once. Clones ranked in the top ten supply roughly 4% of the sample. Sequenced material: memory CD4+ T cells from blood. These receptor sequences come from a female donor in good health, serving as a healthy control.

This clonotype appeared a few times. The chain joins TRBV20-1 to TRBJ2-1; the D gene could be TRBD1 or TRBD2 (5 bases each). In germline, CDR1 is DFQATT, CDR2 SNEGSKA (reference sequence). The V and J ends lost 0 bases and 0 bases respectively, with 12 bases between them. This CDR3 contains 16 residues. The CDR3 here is CSARDPGGLSYNEQFF. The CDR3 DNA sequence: TGCAGTGCTAGAGATCCTGGGGGTCTCTCCTACAATGAGCAGTTCTTC.

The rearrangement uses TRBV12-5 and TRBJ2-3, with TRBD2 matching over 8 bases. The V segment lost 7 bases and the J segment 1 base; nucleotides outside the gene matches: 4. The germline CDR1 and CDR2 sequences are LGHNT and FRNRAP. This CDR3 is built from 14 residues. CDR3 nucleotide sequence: TGTGCTAGTGCCCTACTAGCGGGCACAGATACGCAGTATTTT. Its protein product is CASALLAGTDTQYF.

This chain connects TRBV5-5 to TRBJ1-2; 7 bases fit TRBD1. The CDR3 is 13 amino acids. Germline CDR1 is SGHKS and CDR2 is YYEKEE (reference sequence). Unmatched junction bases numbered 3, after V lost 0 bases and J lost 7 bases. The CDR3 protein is CASSLGQGIGYTF. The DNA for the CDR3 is TGTGCCAGCAGCTTGGGACAGGGCATTGGCTACACCTTC. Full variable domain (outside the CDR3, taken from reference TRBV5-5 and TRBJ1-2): DAGVTQSPTHLIKTRGQQVTLRCSPISGHKSVSWYQQVLGQGPQFIFQYYEKEERGRGNFPDRFSARQFPNYSSELNVNALLLGDSALYLCASSLGQGIGYTFGSGTRLTVV.

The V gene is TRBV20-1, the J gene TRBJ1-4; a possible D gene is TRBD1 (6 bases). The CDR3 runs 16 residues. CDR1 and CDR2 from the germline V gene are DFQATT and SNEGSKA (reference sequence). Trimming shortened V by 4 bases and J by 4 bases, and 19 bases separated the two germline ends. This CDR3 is CSATAIPGTNNEKLFF. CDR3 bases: TGCAGTGCTACAGCCATCCCGGGGACAAATAATGAAAAACTGTTTTTT.

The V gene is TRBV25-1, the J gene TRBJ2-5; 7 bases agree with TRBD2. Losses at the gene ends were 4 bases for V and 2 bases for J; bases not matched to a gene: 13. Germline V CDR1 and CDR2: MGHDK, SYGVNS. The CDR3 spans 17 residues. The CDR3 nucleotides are TGTGCCAGCAGTGCAGGTTTTGGACTAGTGGGACAAGAGACCCAGTACTTC. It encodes CASSAGFGLVGQETQYF. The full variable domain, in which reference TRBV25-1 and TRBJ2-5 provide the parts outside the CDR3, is EADIYQTPRYLVIGTGKKITLECSQTMGHDKMYWYQQDPGMELHLIHYSYGVNSTEKGDLSSESTVSRIRTEHFPLTLESARPSHTSQYLCASSAGFGLVGQETQYFGPGTRLLVL.

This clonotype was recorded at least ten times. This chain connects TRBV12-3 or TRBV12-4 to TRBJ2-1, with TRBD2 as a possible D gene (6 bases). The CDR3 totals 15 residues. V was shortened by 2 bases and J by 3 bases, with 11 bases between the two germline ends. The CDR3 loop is CASSLRGVLYNEQFF. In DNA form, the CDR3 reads TGTGCCAGCAGTTTACGCGGGGTTCTCTACAATGAGCAGTTCTTC.

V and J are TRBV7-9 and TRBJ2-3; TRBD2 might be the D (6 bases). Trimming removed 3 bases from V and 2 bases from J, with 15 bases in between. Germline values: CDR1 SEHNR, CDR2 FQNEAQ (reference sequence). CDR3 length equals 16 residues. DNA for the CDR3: TGTGCCAGCAGCTTCTTCTCTAGCGTAAACACAGATACGCAGTATTTT. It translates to CASSFFSSVNTDTQYF. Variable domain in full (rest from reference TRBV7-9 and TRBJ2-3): DTGVSQNPRHKITKRGQNVTFRCDPISEHNRLYWYRQTLGQGPEFLTYFQNEAQLEKSRLLSDRFSAERPKGSFSTLEIQRTEQGDSAMYLCASSFFSSVNTDTQYFGPGTRLTVL.

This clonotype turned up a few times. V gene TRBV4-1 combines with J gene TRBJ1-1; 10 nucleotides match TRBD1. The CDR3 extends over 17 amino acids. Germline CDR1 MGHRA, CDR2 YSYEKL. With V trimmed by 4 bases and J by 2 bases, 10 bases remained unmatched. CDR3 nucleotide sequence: TGCGCCAGCAGCCGTGACGGACAGGGGGAGTTAAACACTGAAGCTTTCTTT. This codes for CASSRDGQGELNTEAFF.

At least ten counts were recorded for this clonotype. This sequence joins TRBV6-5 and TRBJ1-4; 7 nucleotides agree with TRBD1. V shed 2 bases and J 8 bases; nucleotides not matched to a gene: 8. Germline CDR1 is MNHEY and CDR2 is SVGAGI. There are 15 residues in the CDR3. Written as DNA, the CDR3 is TGTGCCAGCAGTTACAGGGACAGAATAGGAGAAAAACTGTTTTTT. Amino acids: CASSYRDRIGEKLFF.

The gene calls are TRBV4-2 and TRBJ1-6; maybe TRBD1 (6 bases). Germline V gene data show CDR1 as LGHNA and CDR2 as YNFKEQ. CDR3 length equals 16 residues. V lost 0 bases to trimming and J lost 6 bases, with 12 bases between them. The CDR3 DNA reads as TGTGCCAGCAGCCAAGAGACAGGTCTTACTAATTCACCCCTCCACTTT. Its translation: CASSQETGLTNSPLHF.

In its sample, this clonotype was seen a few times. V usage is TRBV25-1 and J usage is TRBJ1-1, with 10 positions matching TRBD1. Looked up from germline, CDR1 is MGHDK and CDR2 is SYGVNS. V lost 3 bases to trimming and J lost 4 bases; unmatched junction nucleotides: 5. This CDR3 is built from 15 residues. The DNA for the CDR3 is TGTGCCAGCAGTGAGACAGGGGGCTATGCCACTGAAGCTTTCTTT. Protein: CASSETGGYATEAFF. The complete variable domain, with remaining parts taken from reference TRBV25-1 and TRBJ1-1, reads EADIYQTPRYLVIGTGKKITLECSQTMGHDKMYWYQQDPGMELHLIHYSYGVNSTEKGDLSSESTVSRIRTEHFPLTLESARPSHTSQYLCASSETGGYATEAFFGQGTRLTVV.

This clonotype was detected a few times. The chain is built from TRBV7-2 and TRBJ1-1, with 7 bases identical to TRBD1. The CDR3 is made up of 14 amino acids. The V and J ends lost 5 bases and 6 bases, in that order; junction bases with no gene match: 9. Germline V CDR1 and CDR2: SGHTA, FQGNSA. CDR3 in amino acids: CASSAQGMSAEAFF. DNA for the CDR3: TGTGCCAGCAGCGCACAGGGGATGAGCGCTGAAGCTTTCTTT.

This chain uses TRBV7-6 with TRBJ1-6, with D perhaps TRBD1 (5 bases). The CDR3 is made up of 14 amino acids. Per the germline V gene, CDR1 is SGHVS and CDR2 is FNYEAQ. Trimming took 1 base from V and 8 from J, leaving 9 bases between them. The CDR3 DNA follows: TGTGCCAGCAGCTTAGGCAGGGAGGATTCACCCCTCCACTTT. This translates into CASSLGREDSPLHF.

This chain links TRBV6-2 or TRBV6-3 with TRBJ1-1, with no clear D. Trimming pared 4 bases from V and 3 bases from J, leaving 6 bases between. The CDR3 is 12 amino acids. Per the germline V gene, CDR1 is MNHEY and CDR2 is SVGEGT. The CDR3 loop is CASSSTYTEAFF. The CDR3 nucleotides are TGTGCCAGCAGTTCTACCTACACTGAAGCTTTCTTT.

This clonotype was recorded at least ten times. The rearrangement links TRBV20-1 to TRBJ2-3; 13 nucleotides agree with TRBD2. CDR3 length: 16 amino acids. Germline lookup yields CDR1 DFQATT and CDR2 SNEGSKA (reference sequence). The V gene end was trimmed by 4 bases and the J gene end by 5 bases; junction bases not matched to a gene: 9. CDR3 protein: CSATRTSGSIRDTQYF. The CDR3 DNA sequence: TGCAGTGCTACCCGGACTAGCGGGAGTATAAGAGATACGCAGTATTTT.

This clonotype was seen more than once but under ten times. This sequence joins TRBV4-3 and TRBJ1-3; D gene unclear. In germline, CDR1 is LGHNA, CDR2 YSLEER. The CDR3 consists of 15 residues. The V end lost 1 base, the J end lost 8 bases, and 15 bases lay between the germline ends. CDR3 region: CASSQVYFEGDTIYF. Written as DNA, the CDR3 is TGCGCCAGCAGCCAAGTCTACTTCGAGGGAGACACCATATATTTT.